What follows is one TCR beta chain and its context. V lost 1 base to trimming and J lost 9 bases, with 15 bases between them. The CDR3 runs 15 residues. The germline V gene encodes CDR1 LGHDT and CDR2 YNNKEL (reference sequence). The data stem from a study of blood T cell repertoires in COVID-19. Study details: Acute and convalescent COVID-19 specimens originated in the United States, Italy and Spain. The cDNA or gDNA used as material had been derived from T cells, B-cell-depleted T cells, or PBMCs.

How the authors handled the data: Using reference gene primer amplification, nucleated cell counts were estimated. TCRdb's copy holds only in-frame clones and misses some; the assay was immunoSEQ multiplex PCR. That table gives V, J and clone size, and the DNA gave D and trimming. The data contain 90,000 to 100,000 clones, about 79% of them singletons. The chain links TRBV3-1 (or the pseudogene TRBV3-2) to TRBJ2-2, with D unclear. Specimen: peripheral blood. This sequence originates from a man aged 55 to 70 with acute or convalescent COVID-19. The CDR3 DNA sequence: TGTGCCAGCAGCCAAGGAGACAACCCGACGTGGGAGCTGTTTTTT. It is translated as CASSQGDNPTWELFF.